The entry that follows covers one T cell receptor (beta chain) sequence. What it binds is not known. Clones were read by immunoSEQ multiplex PCR, and TCRdb kept only the in-frame ones, dropping some. The profile covers 70,000 or so clones, with approximately 88% appearing a single time and about a fifth taken by the ten largest. Trimming took off 2 bases at V and 1 base at J, with 3 bases between the two ends. Germline CDR1 and CDR2: MNHEY and SMNVEV (reference sequence). This CDR3 region has 12 residues. The sample originates from a study of T cell responses to AZD1222 COVID-19 vaccine. Study-level results: At baseline, just five to seven AZD1222 recipients tested seropositive. Mostly white British, mostly female donors; authors suggested clonal diversity may be underestimated. Spike-specific TCR breadth and depth rose after two AZD1222 doses.

The chain recombines TRBV27 with TRBJ2-7; D remains unclear. This sample comprised peripheral blood, obtained on day 0 of AZD1222 vaccination. The clonotype comes from an adult in good health. DNA of the CDR3: TGTGCCAGCAGTTTACCATCCTACGAGCAGTACTTC. It specifies CASSLPSYEQYF.